Shown below are 24 T cell receptor beta chains from a single sample sequenced in a study of Graves' ophthalmopathy and Graves' hyperthyroidism. Amplification targeted the TCR beta CDR3 regions, with RNA transcripts as the source material. Second-round multiplex PCR came after a first-round RT-PCR that employed HTBI primers. TCRdb re-analysed the multiplex PCR reads in MiXCR, keeping a single row per CDR3 protein. The profile covers hundreds of thousands of distinct CDR3 sequences, with about 20% appearing a single time and roughly 6.9% taken by the ten largest. The sequenced sample consisted of peripheral blood. The receptors were gathered from a young woman with stable Graves' hyperthyroidism. Some clones in this sample may be carry-over from other donors' samples.

This clonotype was recorded a few times. The rearrangement uses TRBV30 and TRBJ1-1; D is undetermined. Germline V lookup: CDR1 GTSNPN, CDR2 SVGIG (reference sequence). V was cut by 1 base and J by 0 bases, with 3 bases left in between. The CDR3 is 12 residues long. The CDR3 reads CAWSGLNTEAFF. CDR3 sequence (DNA): TGTGCCTGGAGTGGTCTGAACACTGAAGCTTTCTTT.

Worth noting for this clonotype: A much larger clone differs by one base, so this may be a read error. V is TRBV9 and J is TRBJ2-7, with 13 nucleotides matching TRBD2. Gene TRBJ2-1 matches the end of the DNA better, so the J call may be wrong. The CDR3 is 14 residues long. Per germline, CDR1 SGDLS and CDR2 YYNGEE. The CDR3 sequence is CASSAGLAGNEQFF. The CDR3 coding sequence is TGTGCCAGCAGCGCGGGACTAGCGGGAAACGAGCAGTTCTTC.

This chain joins TRBV28 and TRBJ1-1, with 8 bases fitting TRBD1. V dropped 7 bases and J dropped 3; count of bases not matched to a gene: 10. The CDR3 has 15 residues. Germline V CDR1 and CDR2: MDHEN, SYDVKM. The CDR3 DNA reads TGTGCCAGCATCGTCCGGGACAGGAGGGACACTGAAGCTTTCTTT. As protein: CASIVRDRRDTEAFF.

The chain employs TRBV9 and TRBJ1-1; no clear D. The CDR3 spans 14 residues. With 1 base removed from V and 5 bases from J, the gap between germline ends came to 12 bases. Germline V CDR1 and CDR2: SGDLS, YYNGEE. CDR3 bases: TGTGCCAGCAGCGTAAGCCCGGCCGGGACTGAAGCTTTCTTT. It encodes CASSVSPAGTEAFF.

In this sample, this clonotype turned up many times. The chain uses TRBV11-1 and TRBJ2-6; D is perhaps TRBD1 or TRBD2 (5 bases each). With 5 bases removed from V and 4 bases from J, the gap between germline ends came to 18 bases. From germline, CDR1 is SGHAT and CDR2 FQDESV (reference sequence). The CDR3 sequence is 17 residues long. CDR3 residues: CASSPGRTLGGANVLTF. The DNA of the CDR3 is TGTGCCAGCAGCCCGGGACGGACTCTGGGGGGGGCCAACGTCCTGACTTTC.

With regard to this clonotype: This may stem from a read error, because a much larger clone lies one nucleotide away. The rearrangement links TRBV2 to TRBJ1-5; 8 nucleotides match TRBD1. V was clipped by 4 bases and J by 4 bases; unmatched bases: 24. The CDR3 totals 21 residues. The germline CDR1 and CDR2 sequences are SNHLY and FYNNEI. The CDR3 bases are TGTGCCAGCAGTGTGATTTTCGGGATGTGGGCGGGACAGGAAAAGAATCAGCCCCAGCATTTT. Its translation is CASSVIFGMWAGQEKNQPQHF. The full variable domain, in which reference TRBV2 and TRBJ1-5 provide the parts outside the CDR3, is EPEVTQTPSHQVTQMGQEVILRCVPISNHLYFYWYRQILGQKVEFLVSFYNNEISEKSEIFDDQFSVERPDGSNFTLKIRSTKLEDSAMYFCASSVIFGMWAGQEKNQPQHFGDGTRLSIL.

In its sample, this clonotype was seen many times. V usage is TRBV6-5 and J usage is TRBJ2-7; 9 bases are shared with TRBD2. This CDR3 comprises 15 residues. CDR1 and CDR2 from the germline V gene are MNHEY and SVGAGI. J lost 4 bases, V lost 2 bases, and 6 bases had no gene match. Here the CDR3 reads CASSYGSGRSYEQYF. DNA for the CDR3: TGTGCCAGCAGTTACGGTAGCGGGAGATCTTACGAGCAGTACTTC.

In this sample, this clonotype turned up many times. V and J are TRBV18 and TRBJ1-6; D remains ambiguous. V was cut by 2 bases and J by 5 bases, with 10 bases left in between. This CDR3 is built from 15 residues. From germline, CDR1 is KGHSH and CDR2 LQKENI. The DNA of the CDR3 is TGTGCCAGCTCACCAGGCAGAGCCGATAATTCACCCCTCCACTTT. This encodes CASSPGRADNSPLHF.

This clonotype was counted ten times or more. The chain uses TRBV7-8 and TRBJ1-5, with 12 bases fitting TRBD1. Germline trimming cut 2 bases from V and 5 bases from J; bases unmatched to any gene: 7. The CDR3 is 17 residues long. CDR1 and CDR2 from the germline V gene are SGHVS and FQNEAQ. The DNA of the CDR3 is TGTGCCAGCAGCTTACACCGGGACAGGGGGCTTGATCAGCCCCAGCATTTT. It is translated as CASSLHRDRGLDQPQHF.

This clonotype occurred many times. The chain combines TRBV7-3 with TRBJ2-5; D may be TRBD2 (6 bases). V was shortened by 1 base and J by 4 bases, with 13 bases between the two germline ends. From germline, CDR1 is SGHTA and CDR2 FQGTGA. This CDR3 comprises 15 residues. Here the CDR3 DNA reads TGTGCCAGCAGCTTAAGGACGGGAGTTGGAGAGACCCAGTACTTC. Protein product: CASSLRTGVGETQYF. The whole variable domain, filled in from reference TRBV7-3 and TRBJ2-5, reads GAGVSQTPSNKVTEKGKYVELRCDPISGHTALYWYRQSLGQGPEFLIYFQGTGAADDSGLPNDRFFAVRPEGSVSTLKIQRTERGDSAVYLCASSLRTGVGETQYFGPGTRLLVL.

This clonotype was picked up one time. The chain couples TRBV6-2 or TRBV6-3 to TRBJ1-1, with 7 bases aligning to TRBD1. Germline V gene lookup returns CDR1 MNHEY and CDR2 SVGEGT. The CDR3 has 14 amino acids. V shed 6 bases, J shed 0 bases, and the junction held 4 bases outside the gene matches. The DNA for the CDR3 is TGTGCCAGCAGAATGGGACAGCTGAACACTGAAGCTTTCTTT. This translates into CASRMGQLNTEAFF.

In its sample, this clonotype was seen many times. This chain uses TRBV2 with TRBJ1-5; possible D gene TRBD1, 6 bases. CDR3 length: 13 residues. Germline CDR1 and CDR2: SNHLY and FYNNEI. V was pared by 11 bases and J by 0 bases, with 11 bases between. CDR3 residues: CAGAGDSNQPQHF. CDR3 coding DNA: TGTGCCGGTGCAGGGGATAGCAATCAGCCCCAGCATTTT.

This clonotype was recorded many times. The J gene is TRBJ1-2, the V gene TRBV5-1, with D possibly matching TRBD1 (5 bases). This CDR3 contains 16 residues. The germline CDR1 and CDR2 sequences are SGHRS and YFSETQ. The ends were cut back, 4 bases at V and 4 bases at J, with 20 bases in the middle. Here the CDR3 DNA reads TGCGCCAGCAGCCAGTCCCTGGCGGCAGGGATCTATGGCTACACCTTC. It encodes CASSQSLAAGIYGYTF.

The chain is built from TRBV25-1 and TRBJ1-1; D is undetermined. The germline V and J ends were trimmed by 5 bases and 7 bases, with 17 bases remaining between them. This CDR3 contains 14 residues. Germline CDR1 MGHDK, CDR2 SYGVNS. CDR3 protein: CASSKEGSHGEAFF. The CDR3 nucleotides are TGTGCCAGCAGTAAGGAGGGTTCACATGGTGAAGCTTTCTTT.

V gene TRBV7-9 combines with J gene TRBJ1-1, with D possibly being TRBD1 (6 bases). Trimming took off 6 bases at V and 8 bases at J, with 19 bases between the two ends. This CDR3 has 14 amino acids. From germline, CDR1 is SEHNR and CDR2 FQNEAQ (reference sequence). CDR3 bases: TGTGCCAGCAGTTTGGACAGCCGAAACTCAGAAGCTTTCTTT. This sequence encodes CASSLDSRNSEAFF.

There are a few counts of this clonotype. The chain employs TRBV4-1 and TRBJ1-5; D unclear. The CDR3 sequence is 17 residues long. V lost 0 bases to trimming and J lost 0 bases, with 12 bases between them. From germline, CDR1 is MGHRA and CDR2 YSYEKL. DNA of the CDR3: TGCGCCAGCAGCCAAGATCCTAACCCCTATAGCAATCAGCCCCAGCATTTT. This encodes CASSQDPNPYSNQPQHF.

This clonotype turned up a few times. The genes are TRBV10-3 and TRBJ1-1; D unresolved. The germline CDR1 and CDR2 sequences are ENHRY and SYGVKD. This CDR3 is built from 15 residues. Trimming removed 2 bases at V and 0 bases at J, with 10 bases between. The CDR3 is CAISEEGLLNTEAFF. The CDR3 region has the DNA TGTGCCATCAGTGAGGAGGGTTTGCTGAACACTGAAGCTTTCTTT.

This clonotype was observed many times. The CDR3 protein is CSRGRGDKGYTF. CDR3 coding DNA: TGCAGCCGCGGGAGGGGGGATAAGGGCTACACCTTC. The gene calls are TRBV20-1 and TRBJ1-2; D is perhaps TRBD1 (6 bases). Germline CDR1 and CDR2: DFQATT and SNEGSKA (reference sequence). The CDR3 runs 12 residues.

Remarks on this clonotype: A read error is likely, as this CDR3 ends without the conserved phenylalanine or tryptophan. The rearrangement uses TRBV5-6 and TRBJ1-3, with D possibly TRBD1 on 5 matching bases. Trimming cost V 4 bases and J 4 bases, with 12 bases left between them. From germline, CDR1 is SGHDT and CDR2 YYEEEE. There are 14 residues in the CDR3. CDR3 residues: CASSQGGAGNTIYL. The CDR3 bases are TGTGCCAGCAGCCAGGGAGGGGCAGGAAACACCATATATTTG.

This clonotype was counted many times. The V call is TRBV2, the J call TRBJ1-5; TRBD1 matches at 10 bases. CDR1 is SNHLY and CDR2 is FYNNEI in the germline V gene. V was clipped by 0 bases and J by 7 bases; unmatched bases: 6. The CDR3 has 16 residues. CDR3 nucleotide sequence: TGTGCCAGCAGTGAAGCGCGGGACAGGGGACCCCAGCCCCAGCATTTT. Translation: CASSEARDRGPQPQHF.

This clonotype was counted at least ten times. The chain is built from TRBV20-1 and TRBJ1-2, with D hard to call. The CDR3 totals 13 residues. Trimming stripped 7 bases from V and 4 bases from J, with 16 bases between. The V gene's germline CDR1 is DFQATT and CDR2 SNEGSKA (reference sequence). CDR3: CSVPSAGFYGYTF. The CDR3 DNA is TGCAGTGTACCCTCCGCAGGCTTCTATGGCTACACCTTC.

The V and J genes are TRBV19 and TRBJ2-2, with 9 bases aligning to TRBD2. This CDR3 is 15 amino acids long. Germline V CDR1 and CDR2: LNHDA, SQIVND (reference sequence). V was pared by 11 bases and J by 3 bases, with 10 bases of the junction left unmatched. The CDR3 protein is CACDAGGADTGELFF. The CDR3 DNA is TGTGCCTGCGATGCGGGGGGGGCCGACACCGGGGAGCTGTTTTTT.

V and J are TRBV5-1 and TRBJ1-1; possibly TRBD1 for D (5 bases). V lost 4 bases and J lost 1, with 11 bases in between. The germline CDR1 and CDR2 sequences are SGHRS and YFSETQ. The CDR3 is 14 amino acids. CDR3 amino acids: CASSGTRANTEAFF. Here the CDR3 DNA reads TGCGCCAGCAGCGGGACCCGGGCGAACACTGAAGCTTTCTTT.

This clonotype was detected ten times or more. This chain connects TRBV29-1 to TRBJ2-2; no reliable D call. This CDR3 contains 14 residues. Per germline, CDR1 SQVTM and CDR2 ANQGSEA. Trimming stripped 1 base from V and 1 base from J, with 7 bases between. CDR3 DNA: TGCAGCGTTGAAGGAGCAGGGAACACCGGGGAGCTGTTTTTT. Translated, it gives CSVEGAGNTGELFF.